These T cell receptor beta chains were read from a single sample in a study of T cell changes during pregnancy in multiple sclerosis. The protocol was immunoSEQ multiplex PCR, while the TCRdb copy is restricted to in-frame clones and leaves out a portion. The sample consists of more than 55,000 clones, around 90% of them appearing once. This material consisted of peripheral blood, taken in the third trimester of pregnancy. The receptor set was obtained from a female donor with multiple sclerosis, enrolled in a pregnancy study. CDR3s include the opening cysteine and the closing phenylalanine or tryptophan. The D gene is left open where the match is weak. The listing skips clone size in some rows; elsewhere it reads once, few, many or a size class.

>TRBJ2-7|once|TRBV28|TRBD2
TGTGCCAGCAGTTTACCCCCGCGACTAGCGGGAACCTACGAGCAGTACTTC
CASSLPPRLAGTYEQYF
>TRBJ1-5|-|TRBV18|TRBD1
TGTGCCAGCTCACCACCGGGACAGGTAAATCAGCCCCAGCATTTT
CASSPPGQVNQPQHF
>TRBJ1-1|-|TRBV5-4|-
TGTGCCAGCAGCTTGGCACAGGACACTGAAGCTTTCTTT
CASSLAQDTEAFF
>TRBJ2-3|-|TRBV6-4|-
TGTGCCAGCAGTGTGTTAGGGGGGGCGCAGTATTTT
CASSVLGGAQYF
>TRBJ2-2|once|TRBV7-9|-
TGTGCCAGCAGCTTAGGGCTAGCCGGCACCGGGGAGCTGTTTTTT
CASSLGLAGTGELFF
>TRBJ2-1|few|TRBV4-2|TRBD2
TGTGCCAGCAGCCAAGATAGCGGGAGCCCCTACAATGAGCAGTTCTTC
CASSQDSGSPYNEQFF
>TRBJ1-2|-|TRBV19|-
TGTGCCAGTAGTACCCTATCGGGAGCCCGAGATGGCTACACCTTC
CASSTLSGARDGYTF
>TRBJ1-1|-|TRBV13|TRBD1
TGTGCCAGCAGCCCCAGGACAGGCCCTCGCATGAACACTGAAGCTTTCTTT
CASSPRTGPRMNTEAFF
>TRBJ1-2|-|TRBV5-4|TRBD1
TGTGCCAGCAGCGCCCCGGGACAGAATCTTTACTATGGCTACACCTTC
CASSAPGQNLYYGYTF
>TRBJ2-1|-|TRBV19|TRBD2
TGTGCCAGTAGCAGACTAGCGGGCATTAGGGATGAGCAGTTCTTC
CASSRLAGIRDEQFF
>TRBJ2-2|few|TRBV4-2|TRBD2
TGTGCCAGCAGCCCCTTGGGACTAGCGGGGGGAAACACCGGGGAGCTGTTTTTT
CASSPLGLAGGNTGELFF
>TRBJ2-4|-|TRBV11-2|-
TGTGCCAGCAGCCCTCGGACAGTAGCCAAAAACATTCAGTACTTC
CASSPRTVAKNIQYF
>TRBJ2-3|-|TRBV2|TRBD2
TGTGCCAGCAGCCTAGCGGGAGGGCGCCCAGATACGCAGTATTTT
CASSLAGGRPDTQYF
>TRBJ2-7|-|TRBV7-9|TRBD2
TGTGCCAGCACCTACTTCGAGGCTAGCGGGAACACGAACTTC
CASTYFEASGNTNF
>TRBJ1-4|-|TRBV5-4|TRBD1
TGTGCCAGCAGCTGGGGACAGGGGAGTGAAAAACTGTTTTTT
CASSWGQGSEKLFF
>TRBJ2-7|-|TRBV4-1|-
TGCGCCAGCAGCCAACCAGCGACGCGGCCCCTAGAGCAGTACTTC
CASSQPATRPLEQYF
>TRBJ1-5|-|TRBV7-2|-
TGTGCCAGCAGCCCCCAAGCAAACGCCAATCAGCCCCAGCATTTT
CASSPQANANQPQHF
>TRBJ2-3|-|TRBV9|TRBD2
TGTGCCAGCAGCCCCTTTGGGGGAGGGACGGGCACAGATACGCAGTATTTT
CASSPFGGGTGTDTQYF
>TRBJ1-2|-|TRBV7-9|-
TGTGCCAGCAGCGGCAGGGTACTCGCTAACTATGGCTACACCTTC
CASSGRVLANYGYTF
>TRBJ2-7|-|TRBV5-6|TRBD1
TGTGCCAGCAGCTTGGGGACAGGCCTTGGATCCGAGCAGTACTTC
CASSLGTGLGSEQYF
>TRBJ2-7|-|TRBV15|-
TGTGCCACCAGAAGGAAAGGAGGGTCCGAGCAGTACTTC
CATRRKGGSEQYF
>TRBJ2-2|-|TRBV18|-
TGTGCCAGCTCATCGGACAGTCCCGGCACCGGGGAGCTGTTTTTT
CASSSDSPGTGELFF
>TRBJ2-3|-|TRBV2|-
TGTGCCAGCAGTGAGGGTCTGGGCGGGAGCACAGATACGCAGTATTTT
CASSEGLGGSTDTQYF
>TRBJ1-5|-|TRBV10-2|TRBD1
TGCGCCAGCGGGGACAGCCCTAATCAGCCCCAGCATTTT
CASGDSPNQPQHF
>TRBJ2-7|-|TRBV19|-
TGTGCCAGTAGTCCTATCTCGGACAGGAAACTAGCCCTCGTGGGGGAGCAGTACTTC
CASSPISDRKLALVGEQYF
>TRBJ1-5|-|TRBV28|-
TGTGCCAGCAGCCCAGGGGTTGGGAGCAATCAGCCCCAGCATTTT
CASSPGVGSNQPQHF
>TRBJ1-3|-|TRBV2|-
TGTGCCAGCAGTGAGGTAGATCTAGCCGCTGGAAACACCATATATTTT
CASSEVDLAAGNTIYF
>TRBJ2-2|-|TRBV30|-
TGTGCCTGGAGTTTGGGACATAACACCGGGGAGCTGTTTTTT
CAWSLGHNTGELFF
>TRBJ2-7|-|TRBV6-6|-
TGTGCCAGCAGTTCGAGGGAGGTTGACTACGAGCAGTACTTC
CASSSREVDYEQYF
>TRBJ2-1|-|TRBV27|TRBD2
TGTGCCAGCACTCTATCGGGGCGGGAGGCCGAGGAGCAGTTCTTC
CASTLSGREAEEQFF
>TRBJ2-3|-|TRBV5-4|-
TGTGCCAGCAGCTTGAGTCAGAGCACAGATACGCAGTATTTT
CASSLSQSTDTQYF
>TRBJ2-1|-|TRBV19|TRBD2
TGTGCCAGTAGGGACGTAGCGGGGCGCTACAATGAGCAGTTCTTC
CASRDVAGRYNEQFF
>TRBJ2-3|-|TRBV6-1|TRBD1
TGTGCCAGCAGTGAAGCAGGCGGGACAGGCCCCACAGATACGCAGTATTTT
CASSEAGGTGPTDTQYF
>TRBJ2-1|-|TRBV21-1|-
TGTGCCAGCAGCAAAACCAACTGGCTAGCGGGAGGGTTTGAGCAGTTCTTC
CASSKTNWLAGGFEQFF
>TRBJ2-1|-|TRBV5-1|-
TGCGCCAGCAGCTTCAAGGACAGAAATTACAATGAGCAGTTCTTC
CASSFKDRNYNEQFF
>TRBJ1-1|-|TRBV6-5|-
TGTGCCAGCAGTTACGCGGGGACTGAAGCTTTCTTT
CASSYAGTEAFF
>TRBJ2-7|-|TRBV30|TRBD1
TGTGCCTGGAGTCACAGGGGGCTAGAGTACTTC
CAWSHRGLEYF
>TRBJ2-3|-|TRBV5-8|TRBD2
TGTGCCAGCAACCCCCGGACTAGCGGAACAGATACGCAGTATTTT
CASNPRTSGTDTQYF
>TRBJ2-2|-|TRBV19|-
TGTGCCAGTTTCCCCGGGACTTCGAACACCGGGGAGCTGTTTTTT
CASFPGTSNTGELFF
>TRBJ2-1|-|TRBV5-1|-
TGCGCCAGCAGCTTGGTTGCGGGCTCCTACAATGAGCAGTTCTTC
CASSLVAGSYNEQFF
>TRBJ1-3|-|TRBV13|TRBD1
TGTGCCAGCAGCTTATTGGGCACATCTAGACAGGGTGTAAACACCATATATTTT
CASSLLGTSRQGVNTIYF
>TRBJ2-1|-|TRBV5-4|TRBD2
TGTGCCAGCAGCTTGGTTTCTAGCGGGATCAATGAGCAGTTCTTC
CASSLVSSGINEQFF
>TRBJ2-5|-|TRBV4-2|TRBD2
TGTGCCAGCAGCCAAGATTCTAGCGGGAGGGCCGGCTTCGAGACCCAGTACTTC
CASSQDSSGRAGFETQYF
>TRBJ2-7|-|TRBV10-3|TRBD1
TGTGCCATCAGTGACGGACAGGGGACCTACGAGCAGTACTTC
CAISDGQGTYEQYF
>TRBJ1-4|-|TRBV28|-
TGTGCCAGCAGTTTGGGGGGTACTAGTGAAAAACTGTTTTTT
CASSLGGTSEKLFF
>TRBJ2-3|-|TRBV5-4|TRBD2
TGTGCCAGCAGCCCTAAGCGGGAACGGACAGATACGCAGTATTTT
CASSPKRERTDTQYF
>TRBJ2-7|once|TRBV11-2|TRBD2
TGTGCCAGCAGCTACCTTCCGGGACTAGCTTACGAGCAGTACTTC
CASSYLPGLAYEQYF
>TRBJ2-2|-|TRBV25-1|TRBD2
TGTGCCAGCAGTGTAAGACTAGCGGGCGGCGGCGGGGAGCTGTTTTTT
CASSVRLAGGGGELFF
>TRBJ2-1|-|TRBV11-2|TRBD1
TGTGCCAGCAGCTCACGACAGGGGGCAGCCGAGCAGTTCTTC
CASSSRQGAAEQFF
>TRBJ2-3|-|TRBV27|TRBD2
TGTGCCACTGCGAGGACTAGCGGGAGCACAGATACGCAGTATTTT
CATARTSGSTDTQYF
>TRBJ2-4|-|TRBV7-2|TRBD1
TGTGCCAGCAGCTACAATCCGGGACAGGGATTTCTAAACATTCAGTACTTC
CASSYNPGQGFLNIQYF
>TRBJ2-7|-|TRBV7-3|-
TGTGCCAGCAGCTTAACTCCCGGGGTTGGCGAGCAGTACTTC
CASSLTPGVGEQYF
>TRBJ2-1|-|TRBV7-6|TRBD2
TGTGCCAGCAGCTCGCCCGGGACTAGTTCCAATGAGCAGTTCTTC
CASSSPGTSSNEQFF
>TRBJ2-1|-|TRBV5-1|TRBD1
TGCGCCAGCAGCGGGGGACAGGGGACGAATGAGCAGTTCTTC
CASSGGQGTNEQFF
>TRBJ2-2|-|TRBV29-1|-
TGCAGCGTGAGGGACCGGGACTCAACCGGGGAGCTGTTTTTT
CSVRDRDSTGELFF